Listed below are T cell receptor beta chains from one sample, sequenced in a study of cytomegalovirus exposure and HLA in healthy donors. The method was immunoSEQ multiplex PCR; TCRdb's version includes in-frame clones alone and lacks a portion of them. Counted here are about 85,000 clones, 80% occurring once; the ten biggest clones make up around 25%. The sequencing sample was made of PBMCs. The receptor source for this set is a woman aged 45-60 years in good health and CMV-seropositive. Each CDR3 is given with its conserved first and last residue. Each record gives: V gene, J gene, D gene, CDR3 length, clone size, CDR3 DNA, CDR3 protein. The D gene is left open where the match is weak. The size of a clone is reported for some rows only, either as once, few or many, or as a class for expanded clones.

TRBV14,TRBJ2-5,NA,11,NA,TGTGCCAGCAGCCAACGAGAGACCCAGTACTTC,CASSQRETQYF
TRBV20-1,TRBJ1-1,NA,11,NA,TGCAGTGCTAGTCCCCGTACTGAAGCTTTCTTT,CSASPRTEAFF
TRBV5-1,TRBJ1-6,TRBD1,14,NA,TGCGCCAGCAGCCGAGGACAGGGTAACTCACCCCTCCACTTT,CASSRGQGNSPLHF
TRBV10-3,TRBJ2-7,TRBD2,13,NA,TGTGCCGCTTGTAGCGGGGCAGGGTACGAGCAGTACTTC,CAACSGAGYEQYF
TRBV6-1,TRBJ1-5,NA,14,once,TGTGCCAGCAGTGAAGGCGGAAACGATCAGCCCCAGCATTTT,CASSEGGNDQPQHF
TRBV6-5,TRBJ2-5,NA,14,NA,TGTGCCAGCAGTTCCCCCAGAGGTGAAGAGACCCAGTACTTC,CASSSPRGEETQYF
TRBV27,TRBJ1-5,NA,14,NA,TGTGCCAGCAGTTTATTACAGCAATCAGGTACCCAGCATTTT,CASSLLQQSGTQHF
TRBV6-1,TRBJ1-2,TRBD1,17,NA,TGTGCCAGCAGTGAAGGGACAGGGAGCTTCGTTTGGTATGGCTACACCTTC,CASSEGTGSFVWYGYTF
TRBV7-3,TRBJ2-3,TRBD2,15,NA,TGTGCCAGCAGCTTAACTACGGGAGGGACAGATACGCAGTATTTT,CASSLTTGGTDTQYF
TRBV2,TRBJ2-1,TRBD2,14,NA,TGTGCCAGCAGACTAGCGTGGCTTTACAATGAGCAGTTCTTC,CASRLAWLYNEQFF
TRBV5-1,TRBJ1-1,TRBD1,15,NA,TGCGCCAGCAGCCCAGAGGGACAGGTGAACACTGAAGCTTTCTTT,CASSPEGQVNTEAFF
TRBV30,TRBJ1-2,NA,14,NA,TGTGCCTGGAACCACATAAGGGGCCACTATGGCTACACCTTC,CAWNHIRGHYGYTF
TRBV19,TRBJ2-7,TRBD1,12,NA,TGTGCCAGTAAACAGGGGGACTACGAGCAGTACTTC,CASKQGDYEQYF
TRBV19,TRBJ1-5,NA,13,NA,TGTGCCAGTAGCCCGGGATTCAATCAGCCCCAGCATTTT,CASSPGFNQPQHF
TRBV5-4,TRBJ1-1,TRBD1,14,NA,TGTGCCAGCAGCTTGGACAGGGGGGGCACTGAAGCTTTCTTT,CASSLDRGGTEAFF
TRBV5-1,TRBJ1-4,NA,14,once,TGCGCCAGCAGCTTATGGGGGCCAAATGAAAAACTGTTTTTT,CASSLWGPNEKLFF
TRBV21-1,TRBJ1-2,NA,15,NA,TGTGCCAGCAGCAAAGAGGGTCGCTCGGGGAATGGCTACACCTTC,CASSKEGRSGNGYTF
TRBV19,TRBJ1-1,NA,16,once,TGTGCCAGTAGTACTGGACACTCGGTTATGAACACTGAAGCTTTCTTT,CASSTGHSVMNTEAFF
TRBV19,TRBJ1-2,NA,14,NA,TGTGCCAGTAGTATTCTCCCAGGGGCCTATGGCTACACCTTC,CASSILPGAYGYTF
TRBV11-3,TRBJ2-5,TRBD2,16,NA,TGTGCCAGCAGCTTAGGCGTGGGGAGGGCCGGGGAGACCCAGTACTTC,CASSLGVGRAGETQYF
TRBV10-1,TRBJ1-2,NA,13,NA,TGCGCCAGCAGTGTATACAGGGACTATGGCTACACCTTC,CASSVYRDYGYTF
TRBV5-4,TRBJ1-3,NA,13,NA,TGTGCCAGCAGGGAGTCCTCTGGAAACACCATATATTTT,CASRESSGNTIYF
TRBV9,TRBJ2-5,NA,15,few,TGTGCCAGCAGCGTAGGCGGCAGACCCCAAGAGACCCAGTACTTC,CASSVGGRPQETQYF
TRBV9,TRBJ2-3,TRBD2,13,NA,TGTGCCAGCACTCGGGGGGGGCAAGATACGCAGTATTTT,CASTRGGQDTQYF
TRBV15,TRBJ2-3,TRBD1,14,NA,TGTGCCACCAGCAGGGGACAGGGGGGAGATACGCAGTATTTT,CATSRGQGGDTQYF
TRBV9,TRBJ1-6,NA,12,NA,TGTGCCAGCAGCGTAAGCCACCCGCCCCTCCACTTT,CASSVSHPPLHF
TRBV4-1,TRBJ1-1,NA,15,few,TGCGCCAGCAGCCGTTGGAGGGCAGAGAACACTGAAGCTTTCTTT,CASSRWRAENTEAFF
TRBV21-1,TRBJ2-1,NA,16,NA,TGTGCCAGCAGCAAAACGGCGGGAGGGCCGGGGATCGAGCAGTTCTTC,CASSKTAGGPGIEQFF
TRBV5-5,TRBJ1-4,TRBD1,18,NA,TGTGCCAGCAGCTTGGGCCCCTTGACAGGGACAACTAATGAAAAACTGTTTTTT,CASSLGPLTGTTNEKLFF
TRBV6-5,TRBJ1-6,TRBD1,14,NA,TGTGCCAGCAGCCGTGGACAGGGGGATTCACCCCTCCACTTT,CASSRGQGDSPLHF
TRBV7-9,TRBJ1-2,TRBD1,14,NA,TGTGCCAGCAGGTCGGGACAGATATTCAATGGCTACACCTTC,CASRSGQIFNGYTF
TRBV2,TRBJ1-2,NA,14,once,TGTGCCAGCAGTGAAGCAGCCCACTACTATGGCTACACCTTC,CASSEAAHYYGYTF
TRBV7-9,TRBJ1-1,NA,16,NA,TGTGCCAGCAGCTTCCCCCTGGGGGGGATGAACACTGAAGCTTTCTTT,CASSFPLGGMNTEAFF
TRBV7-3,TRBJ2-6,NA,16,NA,TGTGCCAGCAGTCCAGGTCAAGAAGCTGGGGCCAACGTCCTGACTTTC,CASSPGQEAGANVLTF
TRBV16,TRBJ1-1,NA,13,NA,TGTGCCAGCAGCCAATCCACAACCTCTGAAGCTTTCTTT,CASSQSTTSEAFF
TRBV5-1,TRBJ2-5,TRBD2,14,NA,TGCGCCAGCAGCTTCACAGCGGGAAAAGAGACCCAGTACTTC,CASSFTAGKETQYF
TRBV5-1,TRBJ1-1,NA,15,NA,TGCGCCAGCAGCTTGTTCAGGGCATCGAACACTGAAGCTTTCTTT,CASSLFRASNTEAFF
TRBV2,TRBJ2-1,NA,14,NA,TGTGCCAGCAGTGAAGCGCTTGGGAGAGCGGAGCAGTTCTTC,CASSEALGRAEQFF
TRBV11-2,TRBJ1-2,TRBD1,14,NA,TGTGCCAGCAGCTCGGGACAGGGGAACTATGGCTACACCTTC,CASSSGQGNYGYTF
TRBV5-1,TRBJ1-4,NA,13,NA,TGCGCCAGCAGCGACGGGTTTAATGAAAAACTGTTTTTT,CASSDGFNEKLFF
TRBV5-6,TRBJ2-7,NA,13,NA,TGTGCCAGCAGCTTGGCTTCCTCCTACGAGCAGTACTTC,CASSLASSYEQYF
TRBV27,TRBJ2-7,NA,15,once,TGTGCCAGCAGTTTATTGGCGGGGATATCCTACGAGCAGTACTTC,CASSLLAGISYEQYF
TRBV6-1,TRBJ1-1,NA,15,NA,TGTGCCAGCCGTACAGGGTCGGATCTTCGGGCTGAAGCTTTCTTT,CASRTGSDLRAEAFF
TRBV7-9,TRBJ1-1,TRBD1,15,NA,TGTGCCAGCAGCCAGGACAGGGGATGGGGCACTGAAGCTTTCTTT,CASSQDRGWGTEAFF
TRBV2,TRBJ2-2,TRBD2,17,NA,TGTGCCAGCAGACTCTCTAAGCGGGGGGACGACACCGGGGAGCTGTTTTTT,CASRLSKRGDDTGELFF
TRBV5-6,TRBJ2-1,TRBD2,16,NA,TGTGCCAGCAGCTTGGTTGGACTAGCGGGAGGGAATGAGCAGTTCTTC,CASSLVGLAGGNEQFF
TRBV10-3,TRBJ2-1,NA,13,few,TGTGCCATCGTCCTTGGGGAGTACAATGAGCAGTTCTTC,CAIVLGEYNEQFF
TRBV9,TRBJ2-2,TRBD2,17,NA,TGTGCCAGCAGCCCCCTCAGCGGGGGCCCTTTACCCGGGGAGCTGTTTTTT,CASSPLSGGPLPGELFF